Sequencing of this T cell receptor beta chain was carried out in a study of technical replicates of blood from a handful of donors. Some clones are missing from TCRdb's copy, which holds only in-frame ones; the method was immunoSEQ multiplex PCR. The data show roughly 93,000 clones, more than 90% seen once. The CDR3 is made up of 15 amino acids. The V gene's germline CDR1 is LNHDA and CDR2 SQIVND (reference sequence). V trimming: 6 bases; J trimming: 6 bases; junction bases outside the gene matches: 11. The chain couples TRBV19 to TRBJ2-1; TRBD2 matches at 7 bases. This receptor was taken from a human donor in good health. Sequencing input: T cells isolated from PBMCs. In nucleotides, the CDR3 is TGTGCCAGTAGCACACTGCGGGGCGGGGGCAATGAGCAGTTCTTC. Protein sequence: CASSTLRGGGNEQFF.